The 28 T cell receptor beta chains below all came from one sample that was sequenced in a study of T cell repertoires in cytomegalovirus infection. These receptors' targets are unknown. TCRdb re-called the reads with MiXCR, one entry per CDR3 protein. The table lists about 360,000 distinct CDR3 sequences, approximately 30% of them singletons. The material sequenced was cultured PBMCs, taken from culture after CMV antigen stimulation. The source is a human donor in good health (CMV status not recorded). Some clones in this sample may be carry-over from other donors' samples.

This clonotype was detected only a few times. The rearrangement links TRBV6-5 to TRBJ1-1; no clear D gene. V dropped 2 bases and J dropped 1 base, with 5 bases sitting between them. The V gene's germline CDR1 is MNHEY and CDR2 SVGAGI. The CDR3 consists of 13 residues. CDR3 DNA: TGTGCCAGCAGTTACGGAGAGAACACTGAAGCTTTCTTT. It codes for CASSYGENTEAFF.

This clonotype was seen repeatedly, ten times or more. The chain has TRBV7-2 and TRBJ2-7; D may be TRBD2 (5 bases). Germline assignment: CDR1 SGHTA and CDR2 FQGNSA. This CDR3 is 21 amino acids long. V was pared by 5 bases and J by 0 bases, with 32 bases between. The CDR3 nucleotides read TGTGCCAGCAGCGCGGGTTTTGGGTCTCGGAACTCCCTTACCCCCTCCTACGAGCAGTACTTC. It yields the protein CASSAGFGSRNSLTPSYEQYF.

There are a few counts of this clonotype. V gene TRBV25-1 combines with J gene TRBJ1-4; D is ambiguous. Germline V CDR1 and CDR2: MGHDK, SYGVNS. V lost 3 bases, J lost 8 bases, and 13 bases lay in between. This CDR3 spans 14 amino acids. The CDR3 loop reads CASSDPLQYEKLFF. The CDR3 coding sequence is TGTGCCAGCAGTGATCCCCTGCAATACGAAAAACTGTTTTTT.

The rearrangement uses TRBV7-2 and TRBJ2-5; D unclear. The germline gives CDR1 SGHTA, CDR2 FQGNSA. Trimming removed 5 bases from V and 7 bases from J, with 11 bases in between. The CDR3 runs to 12 residues. The chain's CDR3 is CASSPLMATQYF. The CDR3 region has the DNA TGTGCCAGCAGCCCTCTAATGGCGACCCAGTACTTC. Full variable domain (missing parts from reference TRBV7-2 and TRBJ2-5): GAGVSQSPSNKVTEKGKDVELRCDPISGHTALYWYRQSLGQGLEFLIYFQGNSAPDKSGLPSDRFSAERTGGSVSTLTIQRTQQEDSAVYLCASSPLMATQYFGPGTRLLVL.

This clonotype was detected ten times or more. The genes are TRBV7-2 and TRBJ2-1; D is uncertain. With 6 bases removed from V and 4 bases from J, the gap between germline ends came to 7 bases. Germline-derived CDR1 and CDR2 are SGHTA and FQGNSA. This CDR3 comprises 12 residues. CDR3 region: CASRTAYNEQFF. DNA for the CDR3: TGTGCCAGCAGAACGGCGTACAATGAGCAGTTCTTC.

This clonotype has a single count. The chain carries TRBV29-1 and TRBJ2-1; D remains unclear. Trimming took off 8 bases at V and 8 bases at J, with 10 bases between the two ends. The CDR3 consists of 10 residues. Germline CDR1 reads SQVTM; CDR2 reads ANQGSEA. CDR3 loop: CSPSYDEQFF. CDR3 coding DNA: TGCAGCCCTTCGTACGATGAGCAGTTCTTC.

This chain connects TRBV29-1 to TRBJ2-5; no firm D call. The CDR3 is 12 residues long. Trimming took 7 bases from V and 2 from J, leaving 11 bases between them. Germline V CDR1 and CDR2: SQVTM, ANQGSEA. CDR3 in DNA: TGCAGCGCAATCATCGCTCAAGAGACCCAGTACTTC. This gives the protein CSAIIAQETQYF.

This clonotype occurred many times. This sequence joins TRBV13 and TRBJ2-1; 10 bases map to TRBD2. This CDR3 spans 17 amino acids. The ends lost 5 bases at V and 4 bases at J; junction bases unmatched: 11. Germline V gene lookup returns CDR1 PRHDT and CDR2 FYEKMQ (reference sequence). DNA for the CDR3: TGTGCCAGCAGCCCGCGGCCGGGACTAGCGTATTACAATGAGCAGTTCTTC. Its protein is CASSPRPGLAYYNEQFF.

This chain links TRBV5-1 with TRBJ2-1; D is possibly TRBD2 (6 bases). The V end lost 1 base, the J end lost 8 bases, and 10 bases lay between the germline ends. Looked up from germline, CDR1 is SGHRS and CDR2 is YFSETQ. The CDR3 totals 13 residues. CDR3 in DNA: TGCGCCAGCAGCTTGTCCGGGAGAGATGAGCAGTTCTTC. It is translated as CASSLSGRDEQFF.

Only a few counts were recorded for this clonotype. This chain joins TRBV19 and TRBJ2-2, with D perhaps matching TRBD2 (6 bases). The germline V gene has CDR1 LNHDA and CDR2 SQIVND (reference sequence). V lost 7 bases and J 3 bases, leaving 21 bases between the germline ends. The CDR3 extends over 17 amino acids. The CDR3 DNA reads as TGTGCCAGTAATCTACGGGGGAGGTCGGTGGACACCGGGGAGCTGTTTTTT. Its translation is CASNLRGRSVDTGELFF.

This chain uses TRBV11-1 with TRBJ1-1, with D tentatively TRBD1 (6 bases). Germline CDR1 reads SGHAT; CDR2 reads FQDESV (reference sequence). The CDR3 runs to 14 residues. Trimming stripped 5 bases from V and 1 base from J, with 11 bases between. This CDR3 is CASSLGHQNTEAFF. The CDR3 DNA reads TGTGCCAGCAGCCTGGGACACCAGAACACTGAAGCTTTCTTT.

The chain uses TRBV25-1 and TRBJ2-1, with 11 bases aligning to TRBD2. Per germline, CDR1 MGHDK and CDR2 SYGVNS. This CDR3 has 18 amino acids. Trimming at V came to 4 bases and at J to 3 bases, leaving 11 bases not matched to a gene. Here the CDR3 DNA reads TGTGCCAGCAGTGGAAGCCACGGCGGGACTAGCGGCTACAATGAGCAGTTCTTC. Protein product: CASSGSHGGTSGYNEQFF.

The chain links TRBV6-6 to TRBJ1-4; D is ambiguous. This CDR3 is 19 amino acids long. Germline lookup yields CDR1 MNHNY and CDR2 SVGAGI (reference sequence). With 0 bases removed from V and 7 bases from J, the gap between germline ends came to 24 bases. The CDR3 DNA follows: TGTGCCAGCAGTTACTCGAAACCTCTTCCTGGGAAGTCTAGTGAAAAACTGTTTTTT. It is translated as CASSYSKPLPGKSSEKLFF.

This rearrangement joins TRBV4-1 to TRBJ2-2, with 9 bases identical to TRBD1. Germline V gene sequence: CDR1 MGHRA, CDR2 YSYEKL. This CDR3 spans 22 amino acids. The V gene end was trimmed by 0 bases and the J gene end by 1 base; junction bases not matched to a gene: 18. CDR3 residues: CASSQDLRTGAIHVRNTGELFF. The CDR3, as DNA: TGCGCCAGCAGCCAAGATTTAAGGACAGGGGCGATTCACGTACGGAACACCGGGGAGCTGTTTTTT.

The chain uses TRBV11-2 and TRBJ1-1; D gene unclear. V gave up 3 bases and J gave up 1 base, with 12 bases separating them. The CDR3 consists of 15 residues. Germline CDR1 reads SGHAT; CDR2 reads FQNNGV. The CDR3 DNA reads TGTGCCAGCAGCTTTGCCCCGTCGGAGAACACTGAAGCTTTCTTT. Translation gives CASSFAPSENTEAFF.

This clonotype has just one count. The chain has TRBV7-2 and TRBJ1-2; tentatively, D is TRBD1 (5 bases). Germline values: CDR1 SGHTA, CDR2 FQGNSA. V was trimmed by 5 bases and J by 0 bases, leaving 10 bases between them. There are 14 residues in the CDR3. CDR3: CASSAGSANYGYTF. The CDR3 DNA sequence: TGTGCCAGCAGCGCAGGGAGCGCTAACTATGGCTACACCTTC.

The chain joins TRBV18 to TRBJ2-7, with 12 bases matching TRBD2. Germline trimming cut 1 base from V and 6 bases from J; bases unmatched to any gene: 7. Germline V CDR1 and CDR2: KGHSH, LQKENI. This CDR3 contains 16 residues. CDR3 sequence: CASSPQPSGRAGEQYF. The CDR3 DNA sequence: TGTGCCAGCTCACCACAGCCTAGCGGGAGGGCCGGCGAGCAGTACTTC.

This clonotype was recorded a few times. The V gene is TRBV19, the J gene TRBJ1-1; D is uncertain. CDR1 is LNHDA, CDR2 SQIVND, per germline (reference sequence). The CDR3 is made up of 14 amino acids. The V end lost 3 bases, the J end lost 1 base, and 9 bases lay between the germline ends. The CDR3 here is CASSIRPGNTEAFF. CDR3 nucleotide sequence: TGTGCCAGTAGTATCCGGCCCGGGAACACTGAAGCTTTCTTT.

The J gene is TRBJ1-1, the V gene TRBV27, with D tentatively TRBD1 (6 bases). The V and J ends lost 6 bases and 3 bases respectively, with 17 bases between them. CDR1 is MNHEY, CDR2 SMNVEV, per germline (reference sequence). This CDR3 region has 15 residues. The CDR3 sequence is CASRMGGGRYTEAFF. Written as DNA, the CDR3 is TGTGCCAGCAGGATGGGCGGGGGGCGGTACACTGAAGCTTTCTTT.

This chain links TRBV12-5 with TRBJ2-6; D gene ambiguous. V was clipped by 5 bases and J by 10 bases, with 9 bases between them. The CDR3 sequence is 12 residues long. CDR1 LGHNT and CDR2 FRNRAP come from the germline V gene. CDR3 sequence: CASGLELNVLTF. The CDR3 nucleotides are TGTGCTAGTGGTCTTGAGCTTAACGTCCTGACTTTC.

The J gene is TRBJ2-7, the V gene TRBV19; a possible D gene is TRBD2 (5 bases). Germline-derived CDR1 and CDR2 are LNHDA and SQIVND (reference sequence). Trimming pared 6 bases from V and 0 bases from J, leaving 15 bases between. CDR3 length: 15 amino acids. CDR3 residues: CASSRQAGSSYEQYF. The CDR3 coding sequence is TGTGCCAGTAGCCGCCAGGCGGGTAGCTCCTACGAGCAGTACTTC.

The gene calls are TRBV11-2 and TRBJ1-3, with D perhaps matching TRBD1 (5 bases). This CDR3 has 15 amino acids. Looked up from germline, CDR1 is SGHAT and CDR2 is FQNNGV. V shed 1 base and J shed 8 bases, with 15 bases lying between them. The CDR3 region has the DNA TGTGCCAGCAGCTTAGTCGCAGGGAGAGGTGACACCATATATTTT. Its protein product is CASSLVAGRGDTIYF. The whole variable domain, filled in from reference TRBV11-2 and TRBJ1-3, reads EAGVAQSPRYKIIEKRQSVAFWCNPISGHATLYWYQQILGQGPKLLIQFQNNGVVDDSQLPKDRFSAERLKGVDSTLKIQPAKLEDSAVYLCASSLVAGRGDTIYFGEGSWLTVV.

The CDR3 loop reads CSANSGQKNTEAFF. Written as DNA, the CDR3 is TGCAGTGCAAATTCCGGACAGAAGAACACTGAAGCTTTCTTT. V gene TRBV20-1 combines with J gene TRBJ1-1; D is perhaps TRBD1 (6 bases). V was shortened by 6 bases and J by 1 base, with 15 bases between the two germline ends. The germline V gene encodes CDR1 DFQATT and CDR2 SNEGSKA (reference sequence). The CDR3 covers 14 residues.

The rearrangement joins TRBV10-3 to TRBJ1-1; D is ambiguous. CDR1 and CDR2 (germline): ENHRY, SYGVKD. The V end was cut by 6 bases, the J end by 1 base, with 6 bases between. The CDR3 totals 12 residues. CDR3 sequence: CAISRTNTEAFF. CDR3 in DNA: TGTGCCATCAGCAGAACGAACACTGAAGCTTTCTTT.

Of note for this clonotype: A junction boundary mismatches the germline segment, possibly from a read error. The genes are TRBV5-3 and TRBJ2-2, with 7 nucleotides matching TRBD2. TRBV5-3 is given ORF status, its function remaining uncertain. The CDR3 totals 12 residues. DNA of the CDR3: TGTGCCAGCAGCTTGTCTGCGGGAGAAGCGTTTTTT. It encodes CASSLSAGEAFF.

This clonotype has more than one count but fewer than ten. The V call is TRBV4-1, the J call TRBJ2-7, with 13 bases that match TRBD2. The CDR3 has 19 amino acids. Looked up from germline, CDR1 is MGHRA and CDR2 is YSYEKL. V shed 0 bases and J 3 bases; nucleotides not matched to a gene: 11. The CDR3 is CASSQEVGERTSGSYEQYV. CDR3 DNA sequence: TGCGCCAGCAGCCAAGAAGTGGGTGAACGGACTAGCGGGAGCTACGAGCAGTACGTC.

J is TRBJ2-7 and V is TRBV5-1; 8 nucleotides agree with TRBD2. After removal of 0 bases from V and 5 bases from J, the junction contained 4 bases not matched to a gene. The germline V gene encodes CDR1 SGHRS and CDR2 YFSETQ. This CDR3 region has 14 residues. The CDR3 sequence is CASSLDGRAHEQYF. The CDR3 DNA follows: TGCGCCAGCAGCTTGGACGGGAGGGCCCACGAGCAGTACTTC.

This clonotype was counted between two and nine times. The CDR3 spells CASSLDPRVEQFF. CDR3 sequence (DNA): TGTGCCAGCAGCTTAGATCCCAGAGTTGAGCAGTTCTTC. The chain employs TRBV11-2 and TRBJ2-1; D gene uncertain. Germline V gene sequence: CDR1 SGHAT, CDR2 FQNNGV. Trimming stripped 0 bases from V and 9 bases from J, with 9 bases between. CDR3 length equals 13 residues.